These 29 T cell receptor beta chains were sequenced from one sample in a study of shared clonotypes between healthy human individuals. Sequencing used immunoSEQ multiplex PCR; TCRdb keeps in-frame clones, though not all of them. The sample contains 110,000 or so clones, 68% of which appear only once. Material: memory CD8+ T cells sorted from blood. The subset: CD45RO+ cells pooled with CCR7-negative TemRA cells. The receptors derive from a young woman in good health.

This clone has more than one count but fewer than ten. The V gene is TRBV6-1, the J gene TRBJ2-3, with 11 nucleotides matching TRBD2. With 6 bases clipped from V and 5 bases from J, the junction kept 7 bases outside the gene matches. The CDR3 is made up of 15 amino acids. Per germline, CDR1 MNHNS and CDR2 SASEGT. The CDR3 DNA reads TGTGCCAGCAGGATGACTAGCGGGACTCTAGATACGCAGTATTTT. Amino acids: CASRMTSGTLDTQYF.

This clone has a single count. The V gene is TRBV28, the J gene TRBJ1-6; TRBD1 matches at 8 bases. CDR3 length: 14 amino acids. The ends lost 3 bases at V and 5 bases at J; junction bases unmatched: 0. CDR1 and CDR2 (germline): MDHEN, SYDVKM. The CDR3 DNA sequence: TGTGCCAGCAGTTTGACAGGGGATAATTCACCCCTCCACTTT. Translating gives CASSLTGDNSPLHF.

V and J are TRBV28 and TRBJ2-1; 9 positions match TRBD1. V trimming: 7 bases; J trimming: 6 bases; junction bases outside the gene matches: 10. The CDR3 has 15 residues. Germline CDR1 is MDHEN and CDR2 is SYDVKM. The CDR3 spells CASTPRDRARNEQFF. The CDR3 DNA is TGTGCCAGCACCCCCCGGGACAGGGCGCGCAATGAGCAGTTCTTC.

This chain connects TRBV7-9 to TRBJ1-5; 7 positions agree with TRBD1. The V gene's germline CDR1 is SEHNR and CDR2 FQNEAQ (reference sequence). This CDR3 comprises 15 residues. With 5 bases clipped from V and 4 bases from J, the junction kept 8 bases outside the gene matches. The CDR3 DNA reads TGTGCCAGCAGCCACGAGGGACAGCCTAATCAGCCCCAGCATTTT. Translation: CASSHEGQPNQPQHF.

J is TRBJ2-7 and V is TRBV5-5, with 9 bases matching TRBD1. Germline V gene lookup returns CDR1 SGHKS and CDR2 YYEKEE (reference sequence). V was clipped by 0 bases and J by 3 bases; unmatched bases: 10. The CDR3 is 17 residues long. DNA of the CDR3: TGTGCCAGCAGCTTGGAACCTGTTGGACAGGGGTTCTACGAGCAGTACTTC. This sequence encodes CASSLEPVGQGFYEQYF.

This sequence joins TRBV30 and TRBJ1-2, with D maybe TRBD1 (6 bases). The CDR3 extends over 12 amino acids. Deletions cut 3 bases from V and 5 bases from J, with 10 bases between. Per the germline V gene, CDR1 is GTSNPN and CDR2 is SVGIG (reference sequence). Here the CDR3 reads CAWSVQGYGYTF. The CDR3 nucleotides are TGTGCCTGGAGCGTCCAGGGGTATGGCTACACCTTC.

This clone was detected only once. The chain combines TRBV5-4 with TRBJ1-3; unclear D gene. This CDR3 has 14 amino acids. Trimming took 6 bases from V and 3 from J, leaving 13 bases between them. Germline CDR1 is SGHNT and CDR2 is YYREEE (reference sequence). CDR3 DNA sequence: TGTGCCAGCACCGAGAATCTGGGTGGAAACACCATATATTTT. It is translated as CASTENLGGNTIYF.

This chain uses TRBV4-1 with TRBJ1-4; D is unresolved. Trimming pared 4 bases from V and 7 bases from J, leaving 7 bases between. Germline assignment: CDR1 MGHRA and CDR2 YSYEKL. The CDR3 is made up of 12 amino acids. CDR3 residues: CASSRWSEKLFF. Written as DNA, the CDR3 is TGCGCCAGCAGCCGGTGGAGTGAAAAACTGTTTTTT.

The CDR3 is CAIRGDRGGNTIYF. The CDR3 region has the DNA TGTGCCATCAGGGGCGACAGGGGAGGAAACACCATATATTTT. J is TRBJ1-3 and V is TRBV10-3, with 8 bases that match TRBD1. Trimming removed 6 bases from V and 4 bases from J; junction bases left unmatched: 5. The V gene's germline CDR1 is ENHRY and CDR2 SYGVKD. CDR3 length equals 14 residues.

This clone appeared a few times. The chain has TRBV7-9 and TRBJ1-2; D call uncertain. Germline CDR1 and CDR2: SEHNR and FQNEAQ (reference sequence). The CDR3 has 13 residues. Trimming took off 5 bases at V and 6 bases at J, with 13 bases between the two ends. In DNA form, the CDR3 reads TGTGCCAGCAGCCTGGGCAGTCTTGATGGCTACACCTTC. Translation gives CASSLGSLDGYTF.

The chain has TRBV2 and TRBJ1-1, with D unclear. This CDR3 comprises 15 residues. Per the germline V gene, CDR1 is SNHLY and CDR2 is FYNNEI. Deletions cut 5 bases from V and 0 bases from J, with 13 bases between. As DNA, the CDR3 is TGTGCCAGCAGTCCCCCCCGGGAACTGAACACTGAAGCTTTCTTT. It encodes CASSPPRELNTEAFF. Based on the CDR3 plus reference TRBV2 and TRBJ1-1, the full variable domain is EPEVTQTPSHQVTQMGQEVILRCVPISNHLYFYWYRQILGQKVEFLVSFYNNEISEKSEIFDDQFSVERPDGSNFTLKIRSTKLEDSAMYFCASSPPRELNTEAFFGQGTRLTVV.

This clone was found many times. V is TRBV4-1 and J is TRBJ2-3; D is perhaps TRBD1 (5 bases). The germline CDR1 and CDR2 sequences are MGHRA and YSYEKL. V was cut by 5 bases and J by 1 base, with 16 bases left in between. This CDR3 spans 16 amino acids. The CDR3 nucleotides read TGCGCCAGCAGCAACGCAGGGCATACTCGCACAGATACGCAGTATTTT. Translating it yields CASSNAGHTRTDTQYF.

V and J are TRBV2 and TRBJ1-2; maybe TRBD1 (6 bases). Per the germline V gene, CDR1 is SNHLY and CDR2 is FYNNEI. V was clipped by 7 bases and J by 2 bases, with 14 bases between them. The CDR3 is made up of 14 amino acids. CDR3 in amino acids: CASILDSLNYGYTF. The CDR3, as DNA: TGTGCCAGCATCCTGGACAGTCTAAACTATGGCTACACCTTC.

CDR3 sequence: CASSLAVRGRSAYEQYF. As DNA, the CDR3 is TGCGCCAGCAGCTTGGCCGTGAGGGGCCGGTCGGCCTACGAGCAGTACTTC. The chain recombines TRBV5-1 with TRBJ2-7; the D gene could be TRBD1 or TRBD2 (5 bases each). The CDR3 extends over 17 amino acids. V was pared by 0 bases and J by 2 bases, with 18 bases between. Germline lookup yields CDR1 SGHRS and CDR2 YFSETQ.

This clone came up once. The chain recombines TRBV15 with TRBJ2-3; 9 nucleotides agree with TRBD2. Per germline, CDR1 LNHNV and CDR2 YYDKDF (reference sequence). The CDR3 runs 16 residues. J gave up 4 bases and V 0 bases, and 5 bases lay outside the gene matches. DNA for the CDR3: TGTGCCACCAGCAGAGATGCCCTAGCGGGATCAGATACGCAGTATTTT. Protein product: CATSRDALAGSDTQYF. Drawing the rest from reference TRBV15 and TRBJ2-3, the complete variable domain is DAMVIQNPRYQVTQFGKPVTLSCSQTLNHNVMYWYQQKSSQAPKLLFHYYDKDFNNEADTPDNFQSRRPNTSFCFLDIRSPGLGDTAMYLCATSRDALAGSDTQYFGPGTRLTVL.

This clone was observed a single time. The CDR3 here is CASTPTGYEQYF. CDR3 nucleotides: TGTGCCAGCACCCCAACGGGTTACGAGCAGTACTTC. This chain joins TRBV28 and TRBJ2-7, with D unresolved. CDR3 length: 12 residues. Germline CDR1 reads MDHEN; CDR2 reads SYDVKM. Trimming left V 7 bases short and J 4 bases short, with 11 bases between. Complete variable domain (other parts from reference TRBV28 and TRBJ2-7): DVKVTQSSRYLVKRTGEKVFLECVQDMDHENMFWYRQDPGLGLRLIYFSYDVKMKEKGDIPEGYSVSREKKERFSLILESASTNQTSMYLCASTPTGYEQYFGPGTRLTVT.

This clone was recorded a few times. The chain is built from TRBV28 and TRBJ2-7; 7 nucleotides agree with TRBD1. V dropped 10 bases and J dropped 6; count of bases not matched to a gene: 9. CDR1 is MDHEN, CDR2 SYDVKM, per germline. This CDR3 has 12 residues. CDR3 bases: TGTGCCACCGCGACAGGGACCCTCGAGCAGTACTTC. Encoded protein: CATATGTLEQYF.

The chain employs TRBV30 and TRBJ2-5; D remains unclear. V lost 0 bases and J 1 base, leaving 12 bases between the germline ends. Per germline, CDR1 GTSNPN and CDR2 SVGIG (reference sequence). The CDR3 has 15 residues. The CDR3 reads CAWSVGNPIQETQYF. DNA of the CDR3: TGTGCCTGGAGTGTAGGGAACCCGATCCAAGAGACCCAGTACTTC.

This chain uses TRBV9 with TRBJ2-7; 11 positions agree with TRBD2. This CDR3 spans 16 amino acids. The trim removed 3 bases at V and 0 bases at J, leaving 5 bases unmatched. In germline, CDR1 is SGDLS, CDR2 YYNGEE. DNA for the CDR3: TGTGCCAGCAGCGGGTACGGGACTAGCGGCTCCTACGAGCAGTACTTC. This encodes CASSGYGTSGSYEQYF.

The chain uses TRBV4-1 and TRBJ2-7; 8 nucleotides line up with TRBD1. The length of the CDR3 is 15 residues. Unmatched junction bases numbered 8, after V lost 0 bases and J lost 7 bases. Per the germline V gene, CDR1 is MGHRA and CDR2 is YSYEKL. CDR3 region: CASSQERTGLWEQYF. The CDR3 DNA is TGCGCCAGCAGCCAAGAGCGGACAGGGCTTTGGGAGCAGTACTTC.

This clone was seen a few times. This chain connects TRBV7-9 to TRBJ2-1; 10 bases fit TRBD2. V was pared by 1 base and J by 7 bases, with 10 bases of the junction left unmatched. This CDR3 is 17 amino acids long. Germline loops: CDR1 SEHNR, CDR2 FQNEAQ (reference sequence). Here the CDR3 reads CASSLVRSGRAKNEQFF. CDR3 DNA sequence: TGTGCCAGCAGCTTAGTTCGGAGCGGGAGGGCGAAAAATGAGCAGTTCTTC. Looking up the rest from reference TRBV7-9 and TRBJ2-1 gives the full variable domain: DTGVSQNPRHKITKRGQNVTFRCDPISEHNRLYWYRQTLGQGPEFLTYFQNEAQLEKSRLLSDRFSAERPKGSFSTLEIQRTEQGDSAMYLCASSLVRSGRAKNEQFFGPGTRLTVL.

This clone was picked up many times. CDR3 bases: TGCGCCAGCAGTGAAGAGGGAGTTAGCAATCAGCCCCAGCATTTT. Translating gives CASSEEGVSNQPQHF. The rearrangement joins TRBV10-2 to TRBJ1-5, with D uncertain. The length of the CDR3 is 15 residues. Germline values: CDR1 WSHSY, CDR2 SAAADI. Trimming shortened V by 3 bases and J by 0 bases, and 9 bases separated the two germline ends.

This clone was seen a few times. The V and J genes are TRBV14 and TRBJ2-3; 12 bases match TRBD2. The CDR3 sequence is 16 residues long. Trimming took 2 bases from V and 4 from J; bases not matched to a gene: 4. The germline gives CDR1 SGHDN, CDR2 FVKESK. This CDR3 reads CASSQLAGGSADTQYF. In nucleotides, the CDR3 is TGTGCCAGCAGCCAACTAGCGGGAGGGTCTGCAGATACGCAGTATTTT.

The chain carries TRBV10-2 and TRBJ2-1; TRBD2 is a possible D gene (6 bases). Per germline, CDR1 WSHSY and CDR2 SAAADI. The length of the CDR3 is 14 residues. V was clipped by 7 bases and J by 4 bases, with 14 bases between them. CDR3 in DNA: TGCGCCAGCAATAGGGAGGCCCCTTACAATGAGCAGTTCTTC. Translated, it gives CASNREAPYNEQFF.

There are a few counts of this clone. The chain has TRBV14 and TRBJ2-1, with 9 bases matching TRBD2. This CDR3 comprises 15 residues. J gave up 2 bases and V 5 bases, and 4 bases lay outside the gene matches. Looked up from germline, CDR1 is SGHDN and CDR2 is FVKESK. The CDR3 DNA reads TGTGCCAGCAGCAATCTAGCGGGGCCCTACAATGAGCAGTTCTTC. Protein product: CASSNLAGPYNEQFF.

The rearrangement joins TRBV10-3 to TRBJ1-3, with 11 bases aligning to TRBD1. Germline trimming cut 4 bases from V and 2 bases from J; bases unmatched to any gene: 10. CDR1 is ENHRY and CDR2 is SYGVKD in the germline V gene. CDR3 length: 18 residues. CDR3 coding DNA: TGTGCCATCAGTGTTGCGGGACAGGGGGTATTGACTGGAAACACCATATATTTT. Translated: CAISVAGQGVLTGNTIYF.

The chain couples TRBV27 to TRBJ1-5; a possible D gene is TRBD1 (5 bases). CDR3 length equals 15 residues. V gave up 5 bases and J gave up 9 bases, with 20 bases separating them. Germline V gene data show CDR1 as MNHEY and CDR2 as SMNVEV (reference sequence). The CDR3, as DNA: TGTGCCAGCAGTCCCAGGGTCGGAGTACATGGGCCCCAGCATTTT. Residues: CASSPRVGVHGPQHF.

V gene TRBV28 combines with J gene TRBJ1-5; 7 bases fit TRBD1. The ends lost 4 bases at V and 7 bases at J; junction bases unmatched: 7. The germline V gene encodes CDR1 MDHEN and CDR2 SYDVKM. The CDR3 is made up of 14 amino acids. The chain's CDR3 is CASSYRQGSQPQHF. The CDR3 DNA is TGTGCCAGCAGTTATAGACAGGGATCCCAGCCCCAGCATTTT.

This chain links TRBV18 with TRBJ1-5; 7 nucleotides match TRBD1. This CDR3 region has 18 residues. J was trimmed by 4 bases and V by 3 bases; bases with no gene match: 15. In germline, CDR1 is KGHSH, CDR2 LQKENI. The CDR3 spells CASSPENSRGQLNQPQHF. Written as DNA, the CDR3 is TGTGCCAGCTCACCTGAAAACTCTCGGGGACAGCTTAATCAGCCCCAGCATTTT.